This TCR beta chain came from a study of PD-L1 blockade in urothelial cancer. Study as a whole: Most patients, about 85% of the roughly 30, were males with bladder-origin cancer. Blood samples had a median of 141,255 T cells, tens of thousands of unique TCRs, and clonality roughly 0.088.

Germline CDR1 SGHTA, CDR2 FQGNSA. The J segment lost 7 bases and the V segment lost 5 bases, leaving 7 bases of the junction unmatched. The CDR3 runs to 15 residues. Into every PCR, synthetic TCR analog templates were spiked. This table comes from immunoSEQ multiplex PCR, and its TCRdb copy is limited to in-frame clones, with some not included. The data contain just under 45,000 clones, around 90% of them seen just once; the ten biggest clones take up 13% to 15%. Sequenced here: PBMCs, sampled around atezolizumab (anti-PD-L1) treatment. The chain is built from TRBV7-2 and TRBJ2-1; TRBD1 matches 11 bases. This clonotype was sampled from a woman aged 60-75 years with urothelial cancer. The CDR3 DNA is TGTGCCAGCAGCCAGGACAGGGGGCCTTATAATGAGCAGTTCTTC. Its translation: CASSQDRGPYNEQFF.